These 4 T cell receptor beta chains were all obtained from the same sample, sequenced in a study of blood T cell repertoires in COVID-19. TCRdb's table, derived via immunoSEQ multiplex PCR, lists solely in-frame clones and lacks some. Of about 55,000 clones detected, around 85% appear once; the ten largest clones hold more than 9.5%. The source material was peripheral blood. All receptors come from a human donor in a cohort sampled during active COVID-19.

The chain joins TRBV11-2 to TRBJ1-2; the D gene is possibly TRBD1 (5 bases). The germline V gene encodes CDR1 SGHAT and CDR2 FQNNGV. This CDR3 region has 16 residues. Trimming took off 1 base at V and 8 bases at J, with 20 bases between the two ends. The CDR3 is CASSLGRARALSGYTF. The CDR3 DNA is TGTGCCAGCAGCTTAGGCCGGGCCAGGGCACTATCGGGCTACACCTTC.

The chain joins TRBV10-3 to TRBJ1-3, with a tentative D call TRBD1 (6 bases). Trimming pared 6 bases from V and 0 bases from J, leaving 15 bases between. Germline CDR1 is ENHRY and CDR2 is SYGVKD. The length of the CDR3 is 16 residues. In DNA, the CDR3 is TGTGCCATCAGCTTAGGACAGCTCAACTCTGGAAACACCATATATTTT. Translation gives CAISLGQLNSGNTIYF.

This clone has a handful of counts. The chain employs TRBV6-6 and TRBJ2-7; the match to TRBD1 covers 8 bases. Germline-derived CDR1 and CDR2 are MNHNY and SVGAGI (reference sequence). The V gene end was trimmed by 3 bases and the J gene end by 7 bases; junction bases not matched to a gene: 11. This CDR3 is 15 amino acids long. The CDR3 loop reads CASSYPGTGDMEQYF. CDR3 sequence (DNA): TGTGCCAGCAGTTATCCCGGGACAGGAGACATGGAGCAGTACTTC.

The CDR3 DNA reads as TGCAGCGTTGAAGCTACAGGGGCGACAGGCAATGAGCAGTTCTTC. The encoded protein is CSVEATGATGNEQFF. The gene calls are TRBV29-1 and TRBJ2-1; TRBD1 matches 7 bases. Germline assignment: CDR1 SQVTM and CDR2 ANQGSEA. J lost 6 bases, V lost 1 base, and 9 bases had no gene match. This CDR3 has 15 amino acids.